This entry lists 2 T cell receptor beta chains sequenced from one sample in a study of blood T cell repertoires in COVID-19 (dated by TCRdb to 2020 to 2021). The library came from the immunoSEQ multiplex PCR assay. TCRdb provides this immuneACCESS table in a form limited to in-frame rearrangements. Some clones are lacking; in checked studies, under half of them reflect an unresolved V gene, and why the rest are absent is not known. The sample table records more than 250,000 clones; about 83% of these occur just once. Jointly, the top ten make up around 1.5% of the sample. Material for sequencing was peripheral blood. These receptors all stem from a woman aged 45-65 years with acute or convalescent COVID-19.

This rearrangement joins TRBV14 to TRBJ2-1, with D perhaps TRBD2 (5 bases). V was pared by 6 bases and J by 0 bases, with 21 bases between. Germline V gene data show CDR1 as SGHDN and CDR2 as FVKESK. The CDR3 length is 18 residues. The CDR3 DNA is TGTGCCAGCAGTCAACTGGAGGAACCCGCAGGCTCCTACAATGAGCAGTTCTTC. Its protein product is CASSQLEEPAGSYNEQFF.

The chain carries TRBV7-6 and TRBJ2-3, with 9 bases that match TRBD1. The CDR3 runs to 16 residues. Germline trimming cut 3 bases from V and 5 bases from J; bases unmatched to any gene: 9. CDR1 is SGHVS, CDR2 FNYEAQ, per germline. DNA of the CDR3: TGTGCCAGCAGCTTCGGCCGGGACAGGGAATTAGATACGCAGTATTTT. Translated, it gives CASSFGRDRELDTQYF.